Listed below are T cell receptor beta chains from one sample, sequenced in a study of shared clonotypes between healthy human individuals. Repertoires were generated with immunoSEQ multiplex PCR, while TCRdb's copy carries only in-frame clones and drops some. Of over a million clones in the sample, more than 95% were seen once. Input material: naive CD4+ T cells sorted from blood. The receptor set was obtained from a man aged 25 to 45 in good health. The CDR3 runs from the conserved cysteine through the conserved F or W. A D gene is named only where the DNA matches it firmly. The size field is filled for only some rows; it gives once, few, many or a size class.

j_call clone_size d_call v_call cdr3_aa cdr3_nt
TRBJ2-5 NA TRBD2 TRBV18 CASSPVAGEETQYF TGTGCCAGCTCACCTGTAGCGGGAGAAGAGACCCAGTACTTC
TRBJ2-1 NA NA TRBV19 CASRRTGFDEQFF TGTGCCAGTAGGCGGACTGGTTTTGATGAGCAGTTCTTC
TRBJ1-3 NA NA TRBV9 CASSAQRVTGNTIYF TGTGCCAGCAGCGCTCAGCGGGTGACTGGAAACACCATATATTTT
TRBJ2-7 NA NA TRBV7-9 CASSLRMGQSHYEQYF TGTGCCAGCAGCTTAAGGATGGGGCAGAGCCACTACGAGCAGTACTTC
TRBJ2-7 NA NA TRBV5-6 CASSLGPSGAWYEQYF TGTGCCAGCAGCTTGGGCCCCTCGGGGGCCTGGTACGAGCAGTACTTC
TRBJ2-2 NA NA TRBV7-3 CASSLVQGTGELFF TGTGCCAGCAGCTTGGTTCAGGGGACCGGGGAGCTGTTTTTT
TRBJ2-1 NA NA TRBV5-1 CASSLASVLQDEQFF TGCGCCAGCAGCTTGGCCAGCGTGTTACAGGATGAGCAGTTCTTC
TRBJ1-2 NA TRBD1 TRBV5-1 CASSLGQGARAAYGYTF TGCGCCAGCAGCCTAGGACAGGGGGCGCGGGCGGCCTATGGCTACACCTTC
TRBJ2-3 NA NA TRBV19 CASSIRRRGGDTQYF TGTGCCAGTAGTATAAGGAGACGGGGAGGAGATACGCAGTATTTT
TRBJ2-7 NA TRBD2 TRBV18 CASSPPAGEGEQYF TGTGCCAGCTCACCACCGGCGGGAGAAGGCGAGCAGTACTTC
TRBJ2-6 NA NA TRBV27 CASRFIGVASGANVLTF TGTGCCAGCAGATTTATCGGTGTTGCTTCTGGGGCCAACGTCCTGACTTTC
TRBJ1-2 NA NA TRBV4-3 CASSPGGGRRGYTF TGCGCCAGCAGCCCCGGGGGCGGCAGGCGGGGCTACACCTTC
TRBJ2-2 NA NA TRBV7-7 CASSLTTGELFF TGTGCTAGCAGCTTAACGACCGGGGAGCTGTTTTTT
TRBJ2-1 NA NA TRBV5-1 CASSQVELAYNEQFF TGCGCCAGCAGCCAAGTCGAGCTAGCCTACAATGAGCAGTTCTTC
TRBJ1-5 NA TRBD1 TRBV19 CASSTRQGTSAQHF TGTGCCAGTAGTACCCGACAGGGGACCTCGGCCCAGCATTTT
TRBJ2-3 NA TRBD1 TRBV18 CASSPNLQGASSDTQYF TGTGCCAGCTCACCCAATTTACAGGGGGCAAGCTCAGATACGCAGTATTTT
TRBJ2-7 NA NA TRBV6-1 CASSPRAGMYEQYF TGTGCCAGCAGTCCCCGGGCAGGGATGTACGAGCAGTACTTC
TRBJ2-1 once NA TRBV25-1 CASSEAGRYNEQFF TGTGCCAGCAGTGAAGCGGGCCGATACAATGAGCAGTTCTTC
TRBJ1-3 NA NA TRBV9 CASSPRHTGTFGNTIYF TGTGCCAGCAGCCCCCGACACACAGGAACATTTGGAAACACCATATATTTT
TRBJ1-2 NA NA TRBV19 CASNRATRKLYGYTF TGTGCCAGTAATCGGGCCACCCGGAAGCTCTATGGCTACACCTTC
TRBJ2-2 NA TRBD1 TRBV11-3 CASSSNPTGTGGTGELFF TGTGCCAGCAGCTCTAACCCTACCGGGACAGGGGGCACCGGGGAGCTGTTTTTT
TRBJ2-6 NA NA TRBV6-5 CASSPSRGGANVLTF TGTGCCAGCAGTCCCTCGAGGGGTGGGGCCAACGTCCTGACTTTC
TRBJ2-1 NA TRBD2 TRBV5-4 CASSLEGGLAGVEQFF TGTGCCAGCAGCTTGGAAGGTGGACTAGCGGGAGTTGAGCAGTTCTTC
TRBJ2-1 NA NA TRBV25-1 CASSGRGTDNEQFF TGTGCCAGCAGTGGTCGAGGAACCGACAATGAGCAGTTCTTC
TRBJ2-4 NA NA TRBV28 CASSLSAYRERFQGAKNIQYF TGTGCCAGCAGTTTATCGGCGTACAGGGAACGATTCCAGGGAGCCAAAAACATTCAGTACTTC
TRBJ2-4 NA NA TRBV30 CAWGLEGGAKNIQYF TGTGCCTGGGGATTGGAGGGGGGAGCCAAAAACATTCAGTACTTC
TRBJ2-7 NA TRBD2 TRBV5-5 CASSSGLAGDPNYEQYF TGTGCCAGCAGCTCCGGACTAGCGGGAGACCCAAACTACGAGCAGTACTTC
TRBJ1-1 NA NA TRBV5-1 CASSLKLNTEAFF TGCGCCAGCAGCTTGAAACTGAACACTGAAGCTTTCTTT
TRBJ1-3 NA TRBD1 TRBV7-2 CASSLTGGFGNTIYF TGTGCCAGCAGCCTCACAGGGGGCTTTGGAAACACCATATATTTT
TRBJ1-1 NA TRBD1 TRBV19 CASSIGGTALNTEAFF TGTGCCAGTAGTATAGGGGGGACAGCCCTGAACACTGAAGCTTTCTTT
TRBJ1-5 NA NA TRBV7-2 CASSLRWGGSDPQHF TGTGCCAGCAGCTTACGTTGGGGAGGATCCGACCCCCAGCATTTT
TRBJ2-7 NA TRBD1 TRBV4-1 CASSQKVPTGSSYEQYF TGCGCCAGCAGCCAAAAGGTTCCGACAGGGAGCTCCTACGAGCAGTACTTC
TRBJ1-2 NA NA TRBV28 CASSLLGVPLYGYTF TGTGCCAGCAGCCTCTTAGGGGTGCCTCTCTATGGCTACACCTTC
TRBJ2-1 NA TRBD2 TRBV5-1 CASRKTSTKAYNEQFF TGCGCCAGCAGGAAGACTAGCACCAAAGCCTACAATGAGCAGTTCTTC
TRBJ2-4 NA TRBD1 TRBV2 CASRATGALWYF TGTGCCAGCAGGGCGACAGGGGCCCTATGGTACTTC